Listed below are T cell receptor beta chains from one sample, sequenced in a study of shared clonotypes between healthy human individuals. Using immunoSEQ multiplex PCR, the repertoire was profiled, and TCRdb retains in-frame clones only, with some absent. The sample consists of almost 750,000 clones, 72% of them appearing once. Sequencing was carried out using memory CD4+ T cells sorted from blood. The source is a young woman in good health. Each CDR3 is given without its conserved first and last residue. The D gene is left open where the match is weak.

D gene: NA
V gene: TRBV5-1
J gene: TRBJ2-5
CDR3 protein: ASSLEQGPSVETQY

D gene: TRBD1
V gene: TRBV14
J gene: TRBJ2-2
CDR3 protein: ASSQTDRGRVGELF

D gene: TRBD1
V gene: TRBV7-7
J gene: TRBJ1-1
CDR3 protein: ASSSDRDTEAF

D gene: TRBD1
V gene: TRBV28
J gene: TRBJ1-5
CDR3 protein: ASSFRQGDDQPQH

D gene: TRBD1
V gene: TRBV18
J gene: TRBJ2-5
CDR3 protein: ASSPTDRTEKTQY

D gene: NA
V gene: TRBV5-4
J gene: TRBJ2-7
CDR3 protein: ASSYGEIEQY

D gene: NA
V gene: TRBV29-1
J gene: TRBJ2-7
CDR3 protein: SVRSSRTDSYEQY

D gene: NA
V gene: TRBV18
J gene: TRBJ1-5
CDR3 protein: ASSFQVTGPQH

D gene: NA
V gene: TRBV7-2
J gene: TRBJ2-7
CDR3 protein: ASSLGTPPYEQY

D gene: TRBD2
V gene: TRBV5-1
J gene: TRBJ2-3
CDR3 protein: ASSLPPGRPSTDTQY

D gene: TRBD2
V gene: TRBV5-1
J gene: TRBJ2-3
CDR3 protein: ASQASGRETDTQY

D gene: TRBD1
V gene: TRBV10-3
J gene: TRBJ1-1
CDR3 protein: AITPTGRTEAF

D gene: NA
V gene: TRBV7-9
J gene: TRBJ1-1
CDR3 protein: ASSWPVGGLNTEAF

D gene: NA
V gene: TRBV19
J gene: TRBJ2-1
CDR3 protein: ASSIVMGNEQF

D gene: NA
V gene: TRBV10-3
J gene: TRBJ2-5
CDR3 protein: AISEEEVETQY

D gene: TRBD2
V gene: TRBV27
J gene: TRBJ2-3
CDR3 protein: ATGAAGVAHTQY

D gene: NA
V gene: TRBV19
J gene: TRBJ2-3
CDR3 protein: ASSMPATTDTQY

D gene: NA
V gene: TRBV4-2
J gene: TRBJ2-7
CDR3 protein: ASSQDPGNYEQY

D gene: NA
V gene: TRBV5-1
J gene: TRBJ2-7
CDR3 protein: ASSLVQTYEQY

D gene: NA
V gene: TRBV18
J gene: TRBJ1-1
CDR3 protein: ASSDRVTEAF

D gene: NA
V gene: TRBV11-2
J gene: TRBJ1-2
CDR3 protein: ASSFTTLYGYT

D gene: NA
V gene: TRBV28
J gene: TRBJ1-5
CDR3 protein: AISAAVSVWWHQPQH

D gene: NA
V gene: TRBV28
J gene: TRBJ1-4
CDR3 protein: ASGGQVGANEKLF

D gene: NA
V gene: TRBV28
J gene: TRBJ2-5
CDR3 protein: ASSPPHVETQY

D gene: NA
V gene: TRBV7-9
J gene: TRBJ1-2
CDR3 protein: ASSMYREDYGYT

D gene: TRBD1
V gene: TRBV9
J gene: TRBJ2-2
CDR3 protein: ASSPGQGGTGELF

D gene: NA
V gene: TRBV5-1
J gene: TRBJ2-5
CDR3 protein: ASSKQLQETQY

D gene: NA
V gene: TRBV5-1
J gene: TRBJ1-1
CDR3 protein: ASSLAGGNTEAF

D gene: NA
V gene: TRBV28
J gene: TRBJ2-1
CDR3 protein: ASSDPAHRDLSYNEQF

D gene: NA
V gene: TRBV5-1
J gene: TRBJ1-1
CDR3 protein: ASSFDSQSGTEAF

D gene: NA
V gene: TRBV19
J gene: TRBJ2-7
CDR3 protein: ASSWKHGGYYEQY

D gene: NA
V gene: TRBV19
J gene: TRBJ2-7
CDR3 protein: ASSSVGGNYEQY

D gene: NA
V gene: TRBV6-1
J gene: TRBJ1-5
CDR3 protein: ASSVGGSGYQPQH

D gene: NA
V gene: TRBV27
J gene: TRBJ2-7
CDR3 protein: ASSHRDREAYEQY

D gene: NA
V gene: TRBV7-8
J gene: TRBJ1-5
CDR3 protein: ASSLSGGGQPQH

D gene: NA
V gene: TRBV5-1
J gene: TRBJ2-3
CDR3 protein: ASSPGLRTDTQY

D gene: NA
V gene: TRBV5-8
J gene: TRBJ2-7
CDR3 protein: ASNKKPPARLEYEQY

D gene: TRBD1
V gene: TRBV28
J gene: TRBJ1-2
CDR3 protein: ASSQPGTGGLSSGGYT

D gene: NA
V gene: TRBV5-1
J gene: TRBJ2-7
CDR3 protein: ASGRGDPYEQY

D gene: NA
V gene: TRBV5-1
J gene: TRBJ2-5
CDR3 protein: ASRSTGTSQETQY

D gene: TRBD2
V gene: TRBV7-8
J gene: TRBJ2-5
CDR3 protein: ASSKGLTSGYQETQY

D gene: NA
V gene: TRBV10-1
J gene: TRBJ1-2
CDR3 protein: ASSGTGIHGYT